This T cell receptor beta chain originates from a study of PD-L1 blockade in urothelial cancer. This clone came up once. Germline and junction disagree at one end, which may indicate a read error. As to time point: peripheral blood 6 weeks after treatment start. TCRdb's table, derived via immunoSEQ multiplex PCR, lists solely in-frame clones and lacks some. The sample lists 40,000 to 45,000 clones, about 89% occurring once. The CDR3 spans 15 residues. Germline lookup yields CDR1 SNHLY and CDR2 FYNNEI. V and J are TRBV2 and TRBJ2-7; perhaps TRBD2 as D (5 bases). The sample was PBMCs, taken around atezolizumab (anti-PD-L1) treatment. This TCR came from a man aged 65-85 years with urothelial cancer. This CDR3 is CASREGLQSSYEQYF. The DNA of the CDR3 is TGTGCCAGCAGGGAAGGACTCCAAAGCTCCTACGAGCAGTACTTC.